This TCR beta chain was profiled in a study of T cells after yellow fever vaccination. Study observations and caveats: Clonotypes appearing in both CD4 and CD8 compartments existed, and their share was small. There was a possibility that FACS-sorted repertoires contained abundant clonotypes contaminating from the bulk population.

Points on this clonotype: The antigen remains unidentified.

The germline gives CDR1 SEHNR, CDR2 FQNEAQ (reference sequence). The CDR3 is 16 amino acids. V gave up 4 bases and J gave up 0 bases, with 16 bases separating them. TCRdb processed the 5' RACE reads anew with MiXCR; each CDR3 protein has one entry. This table holds 450,000 to 650,000 distinct CDR3 sequences, less than 15% found once. This chain connects TRBV7-9 to TRBJ2-7; D gene uncertain. The TCR originated in a man under 40 who received the YFV17D yellow fever vaccine. Sequences were derived from PBMCs, sampled on the day of the yellow fever booster vaccination. The CDR3 here is CASSSPPGPDSYEQYF. The CDR3, as DNA: TGTGCCAGCAGCTCACCGCCCGGCCCAGACTCCTACGAGCAGTACTTC. Variable domain in full (rest from reference TRBV7-9 and TRBJ2-7): DTGVSQNPRHKITKRGQNVTFRCDPISEHNRLYWYRQTLGQGPEFLTYFQNEAQLEKSRLLSDRFSAERPKGSFSTLEIQRTEQGDSAMYLCASSSPPGPDSYEQYFGPGTRLTVT.